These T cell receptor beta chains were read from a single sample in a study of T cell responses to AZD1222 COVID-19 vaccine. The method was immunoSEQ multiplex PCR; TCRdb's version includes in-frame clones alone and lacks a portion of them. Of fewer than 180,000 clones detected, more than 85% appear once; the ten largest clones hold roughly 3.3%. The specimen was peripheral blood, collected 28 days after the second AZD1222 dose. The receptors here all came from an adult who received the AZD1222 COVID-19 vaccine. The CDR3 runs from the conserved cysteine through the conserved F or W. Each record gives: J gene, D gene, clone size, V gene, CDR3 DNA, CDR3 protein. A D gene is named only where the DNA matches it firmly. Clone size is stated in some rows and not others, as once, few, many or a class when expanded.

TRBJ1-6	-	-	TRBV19	TGTGCCAGTAGGGGACCTGGGACCTTTATAAATTCACCCCTCCACTTT	CASRGPGTFINSPLHF
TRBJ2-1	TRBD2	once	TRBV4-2	TGTGCCAGCAGCCAAGCCTCTAGCGGTTACAATGAGCAGTTCTTC	CASSQASSGYNEQFF
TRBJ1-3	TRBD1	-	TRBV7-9	TGTGCCAGCAGCATAAACTCACAGGGGTCTGGAAACACCATATATTTT	CASSINSQGSGNTIYF
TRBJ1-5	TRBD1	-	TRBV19	TGTGCCAGTAGTATATCCCCTTCTCAGGGGGGCAGGAGCAATCAGCCCCAGCATTTT	CASSISPSQGGRSNQPQHF
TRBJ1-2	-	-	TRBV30	TGTGCCTGGAGTGTCTTACTACGGGCAGGCTACACCTTC	CAWSVLLRAGYTF
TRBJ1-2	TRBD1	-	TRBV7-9	TGTGCCAGCAGCGCCGGACAGGCGCACTATGGCTACACCTTC	CASSAGQAHYGYTF
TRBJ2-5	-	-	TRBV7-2	TGTGCCAGCAGCTTAGGCAGGTGGCAAGAGACCCAGTACTTC	CASSLGRWQETQYF
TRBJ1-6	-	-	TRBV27	TGTGCCAGCAGTTTAGTTGGACACCGAGTTCGCTCCTATAATTCACCCCTCCACTTT	CASSLVGHRVRSYNSPLHF
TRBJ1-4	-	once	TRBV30	TGTGCCTGGAGTGTACGCGGGCCCAGGGAAAAACTGTTTTTT	CAWSVRGPREKLFF
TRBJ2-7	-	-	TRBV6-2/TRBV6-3	TGTGCCAGCAGCTCTCTCGGCGGGACCCTCTCCTACGAGCAGTACTTC	CASSSLGGTLSYEQYF
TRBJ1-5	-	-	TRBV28	TGTGCCAGCAGTTTCCCCCAAGACGCTTACAATCAGCCCCAGCATTTT	CASSFPQDAYNQPQHF
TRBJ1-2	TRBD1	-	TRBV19	TGTGCCAGTAGTTTAGGGACAGGCGCTAACTATGGCTACACCTTC	CASSLGTGANYGYTF
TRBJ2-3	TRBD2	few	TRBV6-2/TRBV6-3	TGTGCCAGCAGTTACGGGAGGGCCACAGATACGCAGTATTTT	CASSYGRATDTQYF
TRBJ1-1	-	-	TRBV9	TGTGCCAGCACGTCTACAGGGATAAACACTGAAGCTTTCTTT	CASTSTGINTEAFF
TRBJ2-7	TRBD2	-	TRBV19	TGTGCCAGTAGTATTAAGCGGGAGAGCTACGAGCAGTACTTC	CASSIKRESYEQYF
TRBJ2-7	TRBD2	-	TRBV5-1	TGCGCCAGCAGCCTGCGGGAGTTCTACGAGCAGTACTTC	CASSLREFYEQYF
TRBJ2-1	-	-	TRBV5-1	TGCGCCAGCAGCTTGGTGGGGGCCTCTTCCTACAATGAGCAGTTCTTC	CASSLVGASSYNEQFF
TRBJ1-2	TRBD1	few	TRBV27	TGTGCCAGCGGCGGACAGGGGACTAACTATGGCTACACCTTC	CASGGQGTNYGYTF
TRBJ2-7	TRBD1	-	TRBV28	TGTGCCAGCAGTTCCCAAGGAGGGACAGGGCTTTACGAGCAGTACTTC	CASSSQGGTGLYEQYF
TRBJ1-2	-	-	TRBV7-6	TGTGCCAGCAGCTTAGGGACAGAGACGTCCTACACCTTC	CASSLGTETSYTF
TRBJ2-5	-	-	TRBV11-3	TGTGCCAGCAGCTTAGATATAAAAGGAGAGACCCAGTACTTC	CASSLDIKGETQYF
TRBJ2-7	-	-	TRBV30	TGTGCCTGGAGTCCAGGGGCCTTCTACGAGCAGTACTTC	CAWSPGAFYEQYF
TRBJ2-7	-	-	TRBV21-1	TGTGCCACCAGGAAGGGAAGGGGACGGCCCTACGAGCAGTACTTC	CATRKGRGRPYEQYF
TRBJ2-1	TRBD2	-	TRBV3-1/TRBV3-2	TGTGCCAGCAGGCCGACTAGCGGGAGCCATGAGCAGTTCTTC	CASRPTSGSHEQFF
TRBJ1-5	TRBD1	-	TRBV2	TGTGCCAGCAGCTCCGACAGGGTCAACAATCAGCCCCAGCATTTT	CASSSDRVNNQPQHF
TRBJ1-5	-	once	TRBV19	TGTGCCAGTAGCGATGTGGGGGAGGGGGATCAGCCCCAGCATTTT	CASSDVGEGDQPQHF
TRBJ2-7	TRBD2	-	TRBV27	TGTGCCAGCAGTTTATCGAATAGCGGGCCCTACGAGCAGTACTTC	CASSLSNSGPYEQYF
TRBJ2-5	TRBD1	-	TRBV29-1	TGCAGCGTGGTGGGACAGGGGGGAGGTACCCAGTACTTC	CSVVGQGGGTQYF
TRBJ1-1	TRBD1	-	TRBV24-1	TGTGCCACCAGCCGACAGGGTCTCACTGAAGCTTTCTTT	CATSRQGLTEAFF
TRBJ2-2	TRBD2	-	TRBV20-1	TGCAGTGCTAGTGGGACTAGCGGGACGAACACCGGGGAGCTGTTTTTT	CSASGTSGTNTGELFF
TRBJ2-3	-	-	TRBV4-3	TGCGCCAGCAGCCAAGATCCCCACAGATCGAGCACAGATACGCAGTATTTT	CASSQDPHRSSTDTQYF
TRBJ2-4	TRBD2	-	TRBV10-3	TGTGCCATCAGCGCGGGACTAGCGGGAGTTGCCAAAAACATTCAGTACTTC	CAISAGLAGVAKNIQYF
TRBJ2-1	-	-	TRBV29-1	TGCAGCGTTCATGGACTGTTATACAATGAGCAGTTCTTC	CSVHGLLYNEQFF
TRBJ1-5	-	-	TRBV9	TGTGCCAGCAGCGCCCCCAGGGTGAATCAGCCCCAGCATTTT	CASSAPRVNQPQHF
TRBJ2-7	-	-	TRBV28	TGTGCCAGCAGTTTGAACAACCACGAGCAGTACTTC	CASSLNNHEQYF
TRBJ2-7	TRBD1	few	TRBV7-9	TGTGCCAGCAGCTACGGACAGGGGGAGCAGTACTTC	CASSYGQGEQYF
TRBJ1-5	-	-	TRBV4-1	TGCGCCAGCAGCCAAGAGACGACGAAGAGTCAGCCCCAGCATTTT	CASSQETTKSQPQHF
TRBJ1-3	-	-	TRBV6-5	TGTGCCAGCAGTAAAAGTACCTCTGGAAACACCATATATTTT	CASSKSTSGNTIYF
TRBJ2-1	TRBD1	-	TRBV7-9	TGTGCCAGCAGTACGCACCGGGACAGGGAAAACAATGAGCAGTTCTTC	CASSTHRDRENNEQFF
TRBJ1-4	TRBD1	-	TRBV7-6	TGTGCCAGCAGCCTAGGGGGCTCTAGGGAAAAACTGTTTTTT	CASSLGGSREKLFF
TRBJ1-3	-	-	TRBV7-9	TGTGCCAGCAGCTCTCCGGGGGCTGGAAACACCATATATTTT	CASSSPGAGNTIYF
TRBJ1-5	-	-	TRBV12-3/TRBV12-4	TGTGCCAGCAGTTTAGAAGGCCAGCCCCAGCATTTT	CASSLEGQPQHF
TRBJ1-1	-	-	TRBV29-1	TGCAGCGTTGCTTTTCTATTGAACACTGAAGCTTTCTTT	CSVAFLLNTEAFF
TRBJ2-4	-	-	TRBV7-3	TGTGCCAGCAGCCCCGAGCAGGGGGGCGGAAACATTCAGTACTTC	CASSPEQGGGNIQYF
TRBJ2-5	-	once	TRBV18	TGTGCCAGCTCACCAGCGGTCGTAGAGACCCAGTACTTC	CASSPAVVETQYF
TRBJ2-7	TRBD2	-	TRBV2	TGTGCCAGCAGTGTTCGGCGGGGGATGCTCTACGAGCAGTACTTC	CASSVRRGMLYEQYF
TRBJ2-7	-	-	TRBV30	TGTGCCTGGTCCCAGTATACCTACGAGCAGTACTTC	CAWSQYTYEQYF
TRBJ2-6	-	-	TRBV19	TGTGCCAGTAGCAACTCTGGGGCCAACGTCCTGACTTTC	CASSNSGANVLTF
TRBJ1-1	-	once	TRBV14	TGTGCCAGCAGCCAAGCCCGAAACACTGAAGCTTTCTTT	CASSQARNTEAFF
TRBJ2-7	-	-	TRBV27	TGTGCCAGCGGAACAGGGACCACCTACGAGCAGTACTTC	CASGTGTTYEQYF
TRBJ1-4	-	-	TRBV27	TGTGCCAGCAGTCCTCACCGAGGGGGTGTAACTAATGAAAAACTGTTTTTT	CASSPHRGGVTNEKLFF
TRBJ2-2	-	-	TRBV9	TGTGCCAGCAGCCGTCCACGGCGGGCGGTGGCCCGTCCCGGGGAGCTGTTTTTT	CASSRPRRAVARPGELFF
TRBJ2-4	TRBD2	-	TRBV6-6	TGTGCCAGCAGCGGGACTAGCGGGAGTGACATTCAGTACTTC	CASSGTSGSDIQYF
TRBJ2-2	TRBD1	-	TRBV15	TGTGCCACCAAGCAGGGGGAGAACACCGGGGAGCTGTTTTTT	CATKQGENTGELFF